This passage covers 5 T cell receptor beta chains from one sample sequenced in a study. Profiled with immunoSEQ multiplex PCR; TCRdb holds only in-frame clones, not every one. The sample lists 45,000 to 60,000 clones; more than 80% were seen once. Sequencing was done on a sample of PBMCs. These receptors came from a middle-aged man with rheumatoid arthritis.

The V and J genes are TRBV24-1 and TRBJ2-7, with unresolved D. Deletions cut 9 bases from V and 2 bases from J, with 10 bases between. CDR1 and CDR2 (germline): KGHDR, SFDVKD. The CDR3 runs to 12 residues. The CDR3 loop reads CATSPRTYEQYF. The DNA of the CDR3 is TGTGCCACCTCTCCCAGGACCTACGAGCAGTACTTC.

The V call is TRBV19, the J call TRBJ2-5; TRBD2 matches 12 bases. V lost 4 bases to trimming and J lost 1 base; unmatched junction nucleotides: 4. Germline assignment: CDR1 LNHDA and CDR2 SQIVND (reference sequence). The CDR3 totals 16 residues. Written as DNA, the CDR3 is TGTGCCAGTAGTACCACTAGCGGGAGGTCCCAAGAGACCCAGTACTTC. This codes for CASSTTSGRSQETQYF.

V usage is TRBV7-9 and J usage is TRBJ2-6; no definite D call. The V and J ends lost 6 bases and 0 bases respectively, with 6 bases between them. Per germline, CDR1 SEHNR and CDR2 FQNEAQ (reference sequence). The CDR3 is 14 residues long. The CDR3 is CASSSSSGANVLTF. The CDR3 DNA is TGTGCCAGCAGTTCAAGCTCTGGGGCCAACGTCCTGACTTTC.

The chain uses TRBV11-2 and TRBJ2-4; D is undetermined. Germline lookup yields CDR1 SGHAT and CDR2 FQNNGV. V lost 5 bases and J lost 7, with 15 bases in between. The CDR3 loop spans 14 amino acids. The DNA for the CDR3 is TGTGCCAGCAGCACTTCCACTAAATGGAACATTCAGTACTTC. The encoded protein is CASSTSTKWNIQYF.

The DNA for the CDR3 is TGTGCCAGCGGCAGGGGCATGGGCAATCAGCCCCAGCATTTT. Translating it yields CASGRGMGNQPQHF. The chain is built from TRBV5-8 and TRBJ1-5; possible D gene TRBD1, 6 bases. CDR1 is SGHTS, CDR2 YDEGEE, per germline. CDR3 size: 14 residues. The V end was cut by 7 bases, the J end by 2 bases, with 13 bases between.